This T cell receptor (beta chain) is from a study of T cells expressing NK-cell markers. At the level of the study: Seven HCMV-seropositive donors and one seronegative donor made up the eight sequenced donors.

Germline lookup yields CDR1 ENHRY and CDR2 SYGVKD. CDR3 size: 15 residues. For this clonotype: What it binds is not known.

Scientists made TCR beta cDNA using 5'RACE template switching with UMIs. TCRdb re-called the 5' RACE reads; every CDR3 protein appears as one record, without DNA. The sample's table shows 550,000 to 600,000 distinct CDR3 sequences. Study-level points and caveats: Clones of NKG2C+ T cells that had expanded were of unclear HCMV specificity. NKG2C+ dominant clonotype frequencies in five to seven donors were roughly 1.0-7.5% of CD8+ T cells.

The chain recombines TRBV10-3 with TRBJ1-6. The TCR originated in a man between 18 and 35 years old in good health. Sequencing input: blood T cells: a sorted CD56 or NKG2C T cell subset, CD4+ or CD8+ T cells, or bulk PBMC T cells (not recorded which). Here the CDR3 reads CAISESPTYNSPLHF.